The following is a T cell receptor (beta chain) sequence with its context. Its antigen is unidentified. V was trimmed by 2 bases and J by 5 bases, leaving 13 bases between them. The CDR3 extends over 14 amino acids. The germline V gene encodes CDR1 SGHTA and CDR2 FQGTGA. The sample belongs to a study of siplizumab effects on memory and regulatory T cells. General observations from the study: Memory cells seemed less diverse than naive T cells, which also seemed major contributors to the alloresponse.

Sequenced by immunoSEQ multiplex PCR; TCRdb stores in-frame clones only, minus some. The sample consists of 95,000 to 100,000 clones, roughly 91% of them appearing once. Sequenced input: non-Treg CD4+ T cells sorted from blood. The clonotype originates from a human donor in good health. V gene TRBV7-3 combines with J gene TRBJ2-7; no clear D gene. The CDR3 nucleotides read TGTGCCAGCAGCTTAGACCCCCTGGGCAACGAGCAGTACTTC. Encoded protein: CASSLDPLGNEQYF.